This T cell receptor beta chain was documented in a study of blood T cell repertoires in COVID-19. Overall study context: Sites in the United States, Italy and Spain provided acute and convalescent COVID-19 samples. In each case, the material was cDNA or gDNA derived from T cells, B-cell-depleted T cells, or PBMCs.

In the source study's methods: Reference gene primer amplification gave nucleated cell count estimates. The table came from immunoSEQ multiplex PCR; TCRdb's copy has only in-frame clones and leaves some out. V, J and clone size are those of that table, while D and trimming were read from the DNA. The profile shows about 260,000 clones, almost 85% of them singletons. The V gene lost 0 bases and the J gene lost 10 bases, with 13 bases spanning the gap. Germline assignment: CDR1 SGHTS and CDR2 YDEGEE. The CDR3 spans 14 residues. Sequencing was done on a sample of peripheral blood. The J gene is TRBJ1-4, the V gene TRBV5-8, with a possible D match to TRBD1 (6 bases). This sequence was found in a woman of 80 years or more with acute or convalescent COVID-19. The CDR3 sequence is CASSLGQEWGKLFF. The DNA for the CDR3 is TGTGCCAGCAGCTTGGGACAGGAGTGGGGAAAACTGTTTTTT.